This TCR beta chain was documented in a study of blood T cell repertoires in COVID-19. The germline V gene encodes CDR1 MNHEY and CDR2 SVGEGT. This CDR3 spans 14 amino acids. V was clipped by 1 base and J by 2 bases, with 9 bases between them. The study drew participants aged 18 to 89 years from fewer than 30 US areas. The study assigned cohorts using participant-reported clinical history. Clones were sequenced by immunoSEQ multiplex PCR, and TCRdb holds only the in-frame ones, with some missing. The repertoire holds hundreds of thousands of clones, with more than 85% as singletons. Input material: PBMCs or T cells enriched from blood (not recorded which). The V and J genes are TRBV6-2 or TRBV6-3 and TRBJ2-7; no clear D gene. The sequence derives from a woman in her 50s who had recovered from COVID-19. The CDR3 DNA follows: TGTGCCAGCAGTTACTTACGGTTCCCCTACGAGCAGTACTTC. Protein: CASSYLRFPYEQYF.